Detailed here is one T cell receptor (beta chain). Its target antigen remains unknown. No base qualities exist here, and no much larger clone lies one base off it. The data belong to a study of type 1 regulatory T cells (dated by TCRdb to the early 2020s). With respect to the entire study: An in vitro protocol by which a Tr1-enriched, alloantigen-specific CD4 T cell product named T-allo10 was generated was characterized in the study. Patients with hematological malignancies who were receiving allogeneic hematopoietic stem cell transplantation were the group in which T-allo10 was being clinically evaluated.

Sequencing relied on an Illumina MiSeq. TCRdb trimmed public reads at Q25 via fastp, called clones via MiXCR and kept in-frame beta chains. Every entry covers one CDR3 protein and lists the most common genes and DNA from its rows. Counted in this sample were 80,000 to 100,000 distinct CDR3 sequences; roughly 31% of them appeared once. Jointly, the top ten make up 2% to 2.5% of the sample. Trimming costs V 0 bases and J 11 bases, and their ends lie 11 bases apart. Taken from cysteine to phenylalanine, the CDR3 has 13 residues. Only the CDR3 part of the read is kept: 39 bases, read in frame from the first base. CDR1 and CDR2 were assigned from the germline V gene (reference sequence) as LGHDT and YNNKEL.

The chain is made from TRBV3-1 and TRBJ2-1; the D segment could be TRBD2, given 6 matching bases. The sequence derives from a human donor in good health. The sequencing sample was made of CD4+ T cells, either the whole sample or a sorted fraction (not recorded which). The CDR3 reads CASSQDRSGKQFF. The bases are TGTGCCAGCAGCCAAGATCGTAGCGGAAAGCAGTTCTTC.